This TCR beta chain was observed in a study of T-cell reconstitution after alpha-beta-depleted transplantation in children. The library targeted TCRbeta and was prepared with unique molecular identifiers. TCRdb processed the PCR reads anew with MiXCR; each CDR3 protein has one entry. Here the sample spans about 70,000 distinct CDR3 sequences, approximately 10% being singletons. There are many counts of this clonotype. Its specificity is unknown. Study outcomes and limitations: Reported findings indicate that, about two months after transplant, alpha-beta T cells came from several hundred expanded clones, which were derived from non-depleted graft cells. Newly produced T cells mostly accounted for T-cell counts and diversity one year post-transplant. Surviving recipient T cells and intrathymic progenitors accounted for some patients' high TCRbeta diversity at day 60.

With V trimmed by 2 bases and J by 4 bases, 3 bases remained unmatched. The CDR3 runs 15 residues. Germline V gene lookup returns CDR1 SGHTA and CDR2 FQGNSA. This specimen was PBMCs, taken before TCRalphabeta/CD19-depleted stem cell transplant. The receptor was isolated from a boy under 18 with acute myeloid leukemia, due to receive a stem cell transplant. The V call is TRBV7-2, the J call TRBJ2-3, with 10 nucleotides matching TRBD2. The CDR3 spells CASSLSGRAADTQYF. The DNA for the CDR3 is TGTGCCAGCAGCTTAAGCGGGAGGGCAGCAGATACGCAGTATTTT.